The present T cell receptor (beta chain) was sequenced within a study of cytomegalovirus exposure and HLA in healthy donors. Whole-study results and caveats: Generally TCR sequences proved uncommon, though certain public TCRs appeared in numerous donors. Through in vitro validation, three CMV-associated chains were shown to be specific for CMV antigens.

Repertoires were generated with immunoSEQ multiplex PCR, while TCRdb's copy carries only in-frame clones and drops some. Here the sample spans some 140,000 clones, about 82% being singletons. The CDR3 covers 12 residues. V gave up 4 bases and J gave up 6 bases, with 8 bases separating them. Germline-derived CDR1 and CDR2 are SGDLS and YYNGEE. Details on this clone: What it recognizes is unknown.

The TCR sequence derives from a human donor in good health. The chain has TRBV9 and TRBJ1-5; D might be TRBD1 (6 bases). Sequenced sample: PBMCs. Written as DNA, the CDR3 is TGTGCCAGCAGCCACAGGGTTCAGCCCCAGCATTTT. Amino acid sequence: CASSHRVQPQHF.